This T cell receptor beta chain emerged from a study of shared clonotypes between healthy human individuals. The V gene's germline CDR1 is MNHEY and CDR2 SVGAGI. This CDR3 region has 13 residues. V was trimmed by 0 bases and J by 8 bases, leaving 5 bases between them. Profiled with immunoSEQ multiplex PCR; TCRdb holds only in-frame clones, not every one. The sample contains 2 million to 2.5 million clones, under 97% of which appear only once. The study's findings and limits: Deeper or shallower sequencing was expected to change how clonotypes are shared among donors. Four donors had roughly 5% of their naive CD4 clonotypes in common.

About this clone: Its antigen is unidentified. The sample holds other DNA sequences that translate to the same CDR3.

Memory CD4+ cells were the fraction left after CD45RA+ naive selection. The chain uses TRBV6-5 and TRBJ1-6; D is possibly TRBD1 (5 bases). The sample consisted of naive CD4+ T cells sorted from blood. Described subset: CD45RA+ positively selected. This TCR derives from a man younger than 35 in good health. Written as DNA, the CDR3 is TGTGCCAGCAGTTACTCAGGGGATTCACCCCTCCACTTT. Amino acid sequence: CASSYSGDSPLHF.